The sequence of this TCR beta chain was determined in a study of blood T cell repertoires in COVID-19. Per the germline V gene, CDR1 is SGHNT and CDR2 is YYREEE (reference sequence). V was clipped by 4 bases and J by 6 bases, with 18 bases between them. The CDR3 covers 15 residues. Only in-frame clones appear in the TCRdb table, and some are missing; sequencing was by immunoSEQ multiplex PCR. The sample lists 250,000 to 300,000 clones, roughly nine tenths occurring once. The receptor comes from a man between 50 and 59 years old with acute or convalescent COVID-19. The sequenced sample consisted of peripheral blood. The chain links TRBV5-4 to TRBJ2-3; D might be TRBD2 (6 bases). Here the CDR3 DNA reads TGTGCCAGCAGCACTCAGGAGGGCTTGCTGGATACGCAGTATTTT. Translated: CASSTQEGLLDTQYF.